This TCR beta chain was sequenced for a study of CD8+CD57+ T cells in acquired aplastic anemia (dated by TCRdb to the late 2010s). Regarding the research as a whole: A mean of about 3.2 ug of DNA, ranging from roughly 0.18 to 30 ug, was extracted from sorted CD4+ and CD8+ cells. CD8+CD57+ expansion was defined as a frequency above the mean frequency observed in healthy subjects.

The germline V gene yields SGDLS for CDR1 and YYNGEE for CDR2. From the cysteine up to the phenylalanine, the CDR3 has a length of 15 residues. Left in the record is the CDR3 DNA by itself, 45 bases read in frame from the first base. V loses 4 bases of germline sequence and J loses 3 bases, and the interval between the two ends is 16 bases. Genomic DNA was used as template for profiling of TCR beta VDJ combinations and CDR3 sequences. An Illumina HiSeq 2000 was the platform used for TCR repertoire sequencing. The source study handled its data this way. TRBV/TRBJ rearrangement plots, CDR3 size and DJ length profiles, and Simpson's diversity index were used to assess repertoires. The most abundant DNA sequence in the deep sequencing data was defined as the immunodominant clone. CDR3 amino acid sequences were screened for sharing across subjects and were compared with published repertoires and the VDJdb database. Clones were called with MiXCR by TCRdb after fastp trimmed the public reads at Q25, and only in-frame beta chains were retained. Rows are combined by CDR3 protein, so each entry shows the most common genes and DNA. These V and J calls rely on TCRdb rather than the paper's analysis. This sample comprises 160,000 or so distinct CDR3 sequences, about 50% of them detected only once. The top ten hold 25% to 40% of the sample.

Beyond this particular receptor, the publication reports: Roughly 30 CD8+ CDR3 sequences were shared between patients and controls but appeared highly expressed in patients and within their immunodominant clones. Patients and healthy controls showed no significant difference in CD8+ Simpson's diversity (P=0.060).

Patients chosen for sequencing had shown expansion of CD8+CD57+ cells by flow cytometry. Every patient had severe acquired aplastic anemia, diagnosed using the International Study of Aplastic Anemia and Agranulocytosis and Camitta criteria. No therapy had been received by the patients at the time of blood sampling. The study deep-sequenced TCR repertoires of sorted CD4+ and CD8+ blood T cells from severe aplastic anemia patients and healthy subjects. Patients were enrolled under clinicaltrials.gov protocols 00001620, 01623167, 00001397, 00071045, 00081523 and 00961064 in the USA. Ficoll-Paque density gradient centrifugation was used to isolate peripheral blood mononuclear cells. Before DNA extraction, CD4+ and CD8+ T cells were sorted by FACS or by magnetic beads. About this clonotype: It lacks a known antigen. Per-base quality was not reported, and no clone a single base away is much larger than it.

The V and J genes are TRBV9 and TRBJ1-1, and possibly TRBD1, on 5 matching bases. Material for sequencing was sorted CD4+, CD8+, or CD8+CD57+ T cells (not recorded which) from PBMCs. This receptor was obtained from a human donor with aplastic anemia. Here is the DNA: TGTGCCAGCAGCCCTAGGGGCAGGGATTACACTGAAGCTTTCTTT. It encodes CASSPRGRDYTEAFF.